These 14 T cell receptor beta chains share one sample of origin, sequenced in a study of OX40 agonist ivuxolimab in advanced cancers. Sequencing used immunoSEQ multiplex PCR; TCRdb keeps in-frame clones, though not all of them. The sample lists approximately 90,000 clones, more than 75% seen once, with roughly 4% in the top ten. The sample consisted of CD4+ or CD8+ T cells sorted from blood, taken in a trial of the OX40 agonist ivuxolimab. These receptors were taken from an adult with an advanced solid tumor such as melanoma, head and neck, liver or kidney cancer.

J is TRBJ2-7 and V is TRBV30, with 7 bases aligning to TRBD1. The V gene end was trimmed by 7 bases and the J gene end by 7 bases; junction bases not matched to a gene: 16. Germline CDR1 is GTSNPN and CDR2 is SVGIG (reference sequence). The CDR3 is 14 amino acids. The CDR3 here is CAFTKTGRRGEQYF. The CDR3 nucleotides are TGTGCCTTCACTAAGACAGGGAGAAGGGGGGAGCAGTACTTC.

The chain links TRBV5-5 to TRBJ2-7, with unresolved D. The germline V and J ends were trimmed by 4 bases and 4 bases, with 9 bases remaining between them. This CDR3 spans 12 amino acids. The germline V gene has CDR1 SGHKS and CDR2 YYEKEE (reference sequence). CDR3 amino acids: CASSGGLYEQYV. The CDR3 DNA reads as TGTGCCAGCAGCGGCGGTCTATACGAGCAGTACGTC.

J is TRBJ1-5 and V is TRBV4-2; 11 bases fit TRBD1. CDR1 LGHNA and CDR2 YNFKEQ come from the germline V gene. CDR3 size: 15 residues. J was trimmed by 5 bases and V by 1 base; bases with no gene match: 1. The CDR3 DNA reads as TGTGCCAGCAGCCAAGGGGGACAGGGGGATCAGCCCCAGCATTTT. This sequence encodes CASSQGGQGDQPQHF.

V is TRBV7-2 and J is TRBJ1-2; D is unclear. Between the trimmed V and J ends, which lost 5 bases and 1 base, there was a span of 11 bases. The CDR3 contains 14 residues. Germline V gives CDR1 SGHTA, CDR2 FQGNSA. CDR3 nucleotides: TGTGCCAGCAGCCCGCCTGGCGGTAACTATGGCTACACCTTC. Residues: CASSPPGGNYGYTF.

The rearrangement joins TRBV7-2 to TRBJ1-2; a possible D gene is TRBD1 (5 bases). Trimming left V 0 bases short and J 6 bases short, with 11 bases between. The CDR3 contains 14 residues. CDR1 is SGHTA and CDR2 is FQGNSA in the germline V gene. The CDR3 sequence: CASSLAPGPNGYTF. The CDR3 region has the DNA TGTGCCAGCAGCTTAGCGCCGGGACCCAATGGCTACACCTTC.

This chain connects TRBV6-1 to TRBJ1-1; possible D gene TRBD1, 5 bases. V dropped 6 bases and J dropped 8 bases, with 16 bases sitting between them. Germline loops: CDR1 MNHNS, CDR2 SASEGT. The CDR3 is made up of 13 amino acids. Written as DNA, the CDR3 is TGTGCCAGCAGCCCGGACACCCAAGGGGAAGCTTTCTTT. It encodes CASSPDTQGEAFF.

This chain connects TRBV28 to TRBJ2-5; D remains unclear. CDR3 length: 11 amino acids. V was shortened by 4 bases and J by 4 bases, with 4 bases between the two germline ends. CDR1 MDHEN and CDR2 SYDVKM come from the germline V gene. Here the CDR3 reads CASSSTETQYF. DNA for the CDR3: TGTGCCAGCAGTTCAACAGAGACCCAGTACTTC. Full variable domain (remainder filled in from reference TRBV28 and TRBJ2-5): DVKVTQSSRYLVKRTGEKVFLECVQDMDHENMFWYRQDPGLGLRLIYFSYDVKMKEKGDIPEGYSVSREKKERFSLILESASTNQTSMYLCASSSTETQYFGPGTRLLVL.

V is TRBV5-1 and J is TRBJ2-1; D may be TRBD2 (5 bases). The CDR3 extends over 15 amino acids. Germline V gene data show CDR1 as SGHRS and CDR2 as YFSETQ. Trimming removed 6 bases at V and 5 bases at J, with 18 bases between. The CDR3 here is CASNLLGGFDNEQFF. The CDR3 DNA is TGCGCCAGCAACCTCCTCGGCGGGTTCGACAATGAGCAGTTCTTC.

The chain combines TRBV5-5 with TRBJ2-5, with D possibly being TRBD1 or TRBD2 (5 bases each). Trimming removed 3 bases from V and 4 bases from J, with 22 bases in between. Germline V gene lookup returns CDR1 SGHKS and CDR2 YYEKEE (reference sequence). This CDR3 contains 17 residues. Written as DNA, the CDR3 is TGTGCCAGCAGCTCGGCACAGGCGCGTCTAGGAGGAGAGACCCAGTACTTC. As protein: CASSSAQARLGGETQYF.

This clone was recorded once. V usage is TRBV28 and J usage is TRBJ1-5; no clear D. Germline V gives CDR1 MDHEN, CDR2 SYDVKM. This CDR3 contains 14 residues. Trimming cost V 3 bases and J 0 bases, with 6 bases left between them. CDR3 coding DNA: TGTGCCAGCAGTTTCGCAGGTAGCAATCAGCCCCAGCATTTT. Protein product: CASSFAGSNQPQHF.

Concerning this clone: One junction end disagrees with the germline gene, perhaps due to a read error. The chain is built from TRBV9 and TRBJ2-2, with TRBD2 matching over 8 bases. CDR1 SGDLS and CDR2 YYNGEE come from the germline V gene. The CDR3 is 15 residues long. CDR3 sequence (DNA): TGTGCCAGCAGCGTCGATAGCGGGATCACCCGGGAGCTGTTTTTT. Amino acids: CASSVDSGITRELFF.

This chain uses TRBV5-1 with TRBJ2-3; 9 bases align to TRBD2. In germline, CDR1 is SGHRS, CDR2 YFSETQ. V trimming: 1 base; J trimming: 4 bases; junction bases outside the gene matches: 7. The CDR3 totals 16 residues. The chain's CDR3 is CASSLPLAGDSDTQYF. CDR3 bases: TGCGCCAGCAGCTTGCCCTTAGCGGGAGATTCAGATACGCAGTATTTT.

CDR3 DNA sequence: TGTGCCAGTAGTATAGATTTGTCCTTTGGTGGTACTGAAGCTTTCTTT. Amino acids: CASSIDLSFGGTEAFF. The rearrangement joins TRBV19 to TRBJ1-1; D unclear. The V and J ends lost 0 bases and 5 bases respectively, with 16 bases between them. In germline, CDR1 is LNHDA, CDR2 SQIVND (reference sequence). The CDR3 extends over 16 amino acids.

The V and J genes are TRBV7-6 and TRBJ2-1; either TRBD1 or TRBD2 may supply D (7 bases each). CDR3 size: 17 residues. V lost 3 bases to trimming and J lost 5 bases, with 20 bases between them. CDR1 and CDR2 from the germline V gene are SGHVS and FNYEAQ. The CDR3 sequence: CASSFVAGGLSDNEQFF. CDR3 DNA: TGTGCCAGCAGCTTCGTGGCAGGGGGACTATCCGACAATGAGCAGTTCTTC. Using reference TRBV7-6 and TRBJ2-1 for the parts outside the CDR3, the full variable domain is GAGVSQSPRYKVTKRGQDVALRCDPISGHVSLYWYRQALGQGPEFLTYFNYEAQQDKSGLPNDRFSAERPEGSISTLTIQRTEQRDSAMYRCASSFVAGGLSDNEQFFGPGTRLTVL.